The clone carrying this T cell receptor (beta chain) was seen a few times. This sample was taken from a study of blood T cell repertoires in COVID-19. Looking at the study overall: The United States, Italy and Spain provided the acute and convalescent COVID-19 samples. T cells, B-cell-depleted T cells, or PBMCs supplied cDNA or gDNA.

Authors' analysis steps: Amplification from reference gene primers served as the basis for estimated nucleated cell counts. Produced via immunoSEQ multiplex PCR; TCRdb's table is partial and in-frame only. From that table come the V and J calls and clone size; the DNA was used to work out D and trimming. The top ten hold 5.5% to 8% of the sample, which has roughly 140,000 clones, roughly 82% seen once. The CDR3 runs 13 residues. With 7 bases removed from V and 7 bases from J, the gap between germline ends came to 16 bases. The source of this sequence is a woman between 45 and 60 years old in a cohort sampled during active or convalescent COVID-19. The chain links TRBV12-3 or TRBV12-4 to TRBJ1-2; D not certain. Material: peripheral blood. CDR3 DNA sequence: TGTGCCAGCACCCGATTAACCATCGGTGGCTACACCTTC. Residues: CASTRLTIGGYTF.